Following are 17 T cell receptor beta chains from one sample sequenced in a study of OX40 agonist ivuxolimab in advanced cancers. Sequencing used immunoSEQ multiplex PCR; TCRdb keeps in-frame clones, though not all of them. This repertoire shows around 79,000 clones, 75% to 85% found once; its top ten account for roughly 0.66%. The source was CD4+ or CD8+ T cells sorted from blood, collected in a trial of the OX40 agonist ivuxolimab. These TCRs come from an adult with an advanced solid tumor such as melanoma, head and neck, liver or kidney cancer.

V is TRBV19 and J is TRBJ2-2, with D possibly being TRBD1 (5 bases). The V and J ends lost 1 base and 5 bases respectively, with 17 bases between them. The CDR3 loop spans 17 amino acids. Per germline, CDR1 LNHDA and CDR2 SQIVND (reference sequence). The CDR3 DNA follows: TGTGCCAGTAGTATAGCACGTCGTCAGGGTAGGACCGGGGAGCTGTTTTTT. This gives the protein CASSIARRQGRTGELFF.

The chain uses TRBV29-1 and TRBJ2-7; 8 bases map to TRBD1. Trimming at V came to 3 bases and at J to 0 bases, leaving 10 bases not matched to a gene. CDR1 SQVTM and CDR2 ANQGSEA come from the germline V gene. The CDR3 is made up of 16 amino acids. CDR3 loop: CSVELAGTGYSYEQYF. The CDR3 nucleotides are TGCAGCGTTGAGTTGGCCGGGACAGGCTACTCCTACGAGCAGTACTTC.

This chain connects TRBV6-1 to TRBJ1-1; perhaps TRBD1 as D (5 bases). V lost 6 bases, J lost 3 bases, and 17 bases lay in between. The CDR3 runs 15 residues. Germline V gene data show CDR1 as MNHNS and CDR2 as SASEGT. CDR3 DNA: TGTGCCAGCAGCGGAGGCCAGGGAAGGGACACTGAAGCTTTCTTT. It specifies CASSGGQGRDTEAFF.

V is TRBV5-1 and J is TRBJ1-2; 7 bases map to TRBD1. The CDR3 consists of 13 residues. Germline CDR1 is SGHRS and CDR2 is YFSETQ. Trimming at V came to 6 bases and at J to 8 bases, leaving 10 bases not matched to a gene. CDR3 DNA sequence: TGCGCCAGCAACAAAAACCGGGACAGCGGCTACACCTTC. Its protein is CASNKNRDSGYTF. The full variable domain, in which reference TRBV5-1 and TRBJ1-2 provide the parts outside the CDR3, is KAGVTQTPRYLIKTRGQQVTLSCSPISGHRSVSWYQQTPGQGLQFLFEYFSETQRNKGNFPGRFSGRQFSNSRSEMNVSTLELGDSALYLCASNKNRDSGYTFGSGTRLTVV.

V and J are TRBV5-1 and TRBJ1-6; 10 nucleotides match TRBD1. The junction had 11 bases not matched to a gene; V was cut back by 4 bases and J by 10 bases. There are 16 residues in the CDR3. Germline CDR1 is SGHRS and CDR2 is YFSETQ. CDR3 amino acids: CASSNSWGQGQSPLHF. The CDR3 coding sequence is TGCGCCAGCAGCAATTCGTGGGGACAGGGGCAGTCACCCCTCCACTTT.

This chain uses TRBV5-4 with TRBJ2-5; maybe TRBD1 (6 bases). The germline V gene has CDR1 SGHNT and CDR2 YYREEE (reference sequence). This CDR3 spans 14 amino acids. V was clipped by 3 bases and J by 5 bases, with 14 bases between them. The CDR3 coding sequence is TGTGCCAGCAGCTACTCGACAGGAGGTGAGACCCAGTACTTC. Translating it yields CASSYSTGGETQYF. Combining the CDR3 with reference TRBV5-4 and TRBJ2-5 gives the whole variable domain ETGVTQSPTHLIKTRGQQVTLRCSSQSGHNTVSWYQQALGQGPQFIFQYYREEENGRGNFPPRFSGLQFPNYSSELNVNALELDDSALYLCASSYSTGGETQYFGPGTRLLVL.

CDR3 bases: TGTGCCTGGACCAAAGGAGCCAATTCACCCCTCCACTTT. Translation: CAWTKGANSPLHF. The rearrangement joins TRBV30 to TRBJ1-6; D is undetermined. V was shortened by 4 bases and J by 7 bases, with 11 bases between the two germline ends. Germline V CDR1 and CDR2: GTSNPN, SVGIG (reference sequence). The CDR3 is 13 residues long.

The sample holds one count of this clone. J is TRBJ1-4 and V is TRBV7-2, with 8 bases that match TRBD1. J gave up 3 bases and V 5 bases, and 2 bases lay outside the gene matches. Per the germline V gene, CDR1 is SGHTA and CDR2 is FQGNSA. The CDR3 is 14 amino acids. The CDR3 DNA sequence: TGTGCCAGCAGCCCGGGACAGGCTAATGAAAAACTGTTTTTT. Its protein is CASSPGQANEKLFF.

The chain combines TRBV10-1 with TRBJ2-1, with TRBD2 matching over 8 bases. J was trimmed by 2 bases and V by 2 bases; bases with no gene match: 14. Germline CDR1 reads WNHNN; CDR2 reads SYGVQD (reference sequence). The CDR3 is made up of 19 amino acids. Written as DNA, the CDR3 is TGCGCCAGCAGTGAGCCCTCCCTGGGGATGCGGGGGGCCTACAATGAGCAGTTCTTC. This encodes CASSEPSLGMRGAYNEQFF.

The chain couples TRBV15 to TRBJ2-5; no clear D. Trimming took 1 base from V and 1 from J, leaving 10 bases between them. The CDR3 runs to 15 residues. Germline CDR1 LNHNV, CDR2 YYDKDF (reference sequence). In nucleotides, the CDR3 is TGTGCCACCAGCAGAGTAGACCTGCTCCAAGAGACCCAGTACTTC. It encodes CATSRVDLLQETQYF.

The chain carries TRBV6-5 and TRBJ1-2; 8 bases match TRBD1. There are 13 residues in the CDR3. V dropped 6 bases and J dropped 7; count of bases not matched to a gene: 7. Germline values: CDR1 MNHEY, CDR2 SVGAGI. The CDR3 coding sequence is TGTGCCAGCAGCCGGGGACAGGCCAGTGGCTACACCTTC. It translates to CASSRGQASGYTF.

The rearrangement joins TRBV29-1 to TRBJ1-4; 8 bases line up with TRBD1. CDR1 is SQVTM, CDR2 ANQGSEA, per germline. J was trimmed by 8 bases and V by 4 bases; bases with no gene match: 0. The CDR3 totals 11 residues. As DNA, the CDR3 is TGCAGCGTTGGGACAGGGGAAAAACTGTTTTTT. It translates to CSVGTGEKLFF.

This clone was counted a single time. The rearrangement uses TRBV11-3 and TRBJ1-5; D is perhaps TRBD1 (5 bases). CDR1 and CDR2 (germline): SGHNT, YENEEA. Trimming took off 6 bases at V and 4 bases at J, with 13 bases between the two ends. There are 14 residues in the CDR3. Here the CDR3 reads CASSLRQGNQPQHF. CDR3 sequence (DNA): TGTGCCAGCAGTTTAAGGCAGGGAAATCAGCCCCAGCATTTT.

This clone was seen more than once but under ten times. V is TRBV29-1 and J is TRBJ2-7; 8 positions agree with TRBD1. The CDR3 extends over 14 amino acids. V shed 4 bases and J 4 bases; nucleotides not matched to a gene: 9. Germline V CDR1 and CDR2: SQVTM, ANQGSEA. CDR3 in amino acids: CSVVPGQAHYEQYF. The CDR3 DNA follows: TGCAGCGTTGTTCCGGGACAGGCTCATTACGAGCAGTACTTC.

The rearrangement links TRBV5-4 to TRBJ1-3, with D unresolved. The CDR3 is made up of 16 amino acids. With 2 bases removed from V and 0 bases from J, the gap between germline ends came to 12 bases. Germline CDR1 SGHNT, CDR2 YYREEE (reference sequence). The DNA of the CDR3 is TGTGCCAGCAGCTTCTCTCGAGGCGTCTCTGGAAACACCATATATTTT. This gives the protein CASSFSRGVSGNTIYF.

CDR3 loop: CASSLAGGATKETQYF. CDR3 nucleotide sequence: TGCGCCAGCAGCTTGGCCGGCGGCGCTACGAAAGAGACCCAGTACTTC. The genes are TRBV5-1 and TRBJ2-5; D is unresolved. The CDR3 has 16 residues. Germline lookup yields CDR1 SGHRS and CDR2 YFSETQ. V lost 0 bases and J lost 3, with 15 bases in between.

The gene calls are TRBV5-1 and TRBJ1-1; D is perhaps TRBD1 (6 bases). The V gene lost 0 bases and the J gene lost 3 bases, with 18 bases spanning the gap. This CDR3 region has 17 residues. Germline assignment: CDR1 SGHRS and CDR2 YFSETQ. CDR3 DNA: TGCGCCAGCAGCTTGGCCTTAGGACAGCGGCTTGACACTGAAGCTTTCTTT. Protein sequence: CASSLALGQRLDTEAFF.